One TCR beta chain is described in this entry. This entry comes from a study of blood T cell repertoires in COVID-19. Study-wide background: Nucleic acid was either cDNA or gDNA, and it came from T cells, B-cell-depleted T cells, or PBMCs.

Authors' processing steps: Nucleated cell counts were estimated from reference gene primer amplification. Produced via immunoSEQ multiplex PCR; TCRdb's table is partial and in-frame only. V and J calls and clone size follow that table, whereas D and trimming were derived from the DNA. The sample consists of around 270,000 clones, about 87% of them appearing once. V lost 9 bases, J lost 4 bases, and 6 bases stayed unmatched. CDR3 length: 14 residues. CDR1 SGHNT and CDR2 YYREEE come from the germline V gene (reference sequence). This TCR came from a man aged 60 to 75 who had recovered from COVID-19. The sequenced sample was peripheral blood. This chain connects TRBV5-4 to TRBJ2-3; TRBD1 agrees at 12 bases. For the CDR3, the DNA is TGTGCCATCGCGGGGACAGGGGGCGCAGATACGCAGTATTTT. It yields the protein CAIAGTGGADTQYF.